The clone carrying this T cell receptor (beta chain) appeared a few times. Its matching antigen is unknown. Template switching added a universal primer site; cDNA carried unique molecular identifiers. Using its own MiXCR run on the 5' RACE reads, TCRdb lists one record per CDR3 protein. The sample has around 1.7 million distinct CDR3 sequences; 32% are singletons. These data come from a study of identical twins. Study findings and constraints: Rather than following the same donors, the conclusions depended on cross-sectional statistical analysis. Memory repertoires showed no such pattern, whereas abundant cord blood beta clonotypes carried fewer insertions.

Each donor (without exception) was a healthy Caucasian. Sequencing used cord blood. The TCR was taken from a newborn girl in good health.

The CDR3 loop is CASSPPEGPYNEQFF. The DNA of the CDR3 is TGTGCCAGCAGCCCTCCGGAGGGACCATACAATGAGCAGTTCTTC. The chain combines TRBV11-2 with TRBJ2-1; D might be TRBD2 (6 bases). Trimming shortened V by 5 bases and J by 4 bases, and 15 bases separated the two germline ends. The CDR3 spans 15 residues. Germline CDR1 SGHAT, CDR2 FQNNGV.